This TCR beta chain is from a study of blood T cell repertoires in COVID-19. Overall study: Whether acute or convalescent, the COVID-19 samples came from the United States, Italy and Spain. The analysed material was cDNA or gDNA that came from T cells, B-cell-depleted T cells, or PBMCs.

In the study's own analysis: Reference gene primers were amplified, and this amplification served to estimate nucleated cell counts. Method: immunoSEQ multiplex PCR; TCRdb's copy keeps in-frame clones and lacks some. Clonal size and the V and J genes are those of that table, whereas D and trimming came from the DNA. The table has tens of thousands of clones, approximately 88% seen once. This CDR3 contains 19 residues. V shed 1 base, J shed 7 bases, and the junction held 11 bases outside the gene matches. Germline assignment: CDR1 LNHNV and CDR2 YYDKDF (reference sequence). The TCR sequence derives from a woman aged 50 to 65 with active COVID-19. Sequenced: peripheral blood. V usage is TRBV15 and J usage is TRBJ2-2, with TRBD2 matching 14 bases. The CDR3 DNA follows: TGTGCCACCAGCAGAGCCGCTCCTGGGACTAGCGGGAGACTCGGGGAGCTGTTTTTT. The encoded protein is CATSRAAPGTSGRLGELFF.